This TCR beta chain stems from a study of cytotoxic CD8 clonotypes in ibrutinib-treated CLL. Overall study: The sample average was 255,043 productive templates and 85,000 to 100,000 productive rearrangements.

Germline-derived CDR1 and CDR2 are KGHSH and LQKENI. This CDR3 has 14 amino acids. J was trimmed by 10 bases and V by 3 bases; bases with no gene match: 8. Profiled with immunoSEQ multiplex PCR; TCRdb holds only in-frame clones, not every one. The sample contains 90,000 to 95,000 clones, approximately 71% of which appear only once. Of note for this clone: Its matching antigen is unknown.

Whole-study findings and limits: Clonality went up at ibrutinib response and then declined back toward baseline at progression. At the start, clonality exceeded age-matched healthy donors and followed circulating CD8+ T-cell counts.

The source of this sequence is a human donor with chronic lymphocytic leukemia. Sequencing was performed on PBMCs, taken after 24 months of ibrutinib treatment. V and J are TRBV18 and TRBJ1-5; the match to TRBD1 covers 8 bases. DNA of the CDR3: TGTGCCAGCTCACCGGACAGGGTGGGTCATCCCCAGCATTTT. It translates to CASSPDRVGHPQHF.